The 10 T cell receptor beta chains listed next were all sequenced from one sample in a study of response to subunit inactivated influenza vaccine. TCRdb re-called the RT-PCR reads with MiXCR, one entry per CDR3 protein. The sample shows about 540,000 distinct CDR3 sequences, 20% to 25% of them seen only once. This sample was shared with a second study, whose subject was T cells expressing NK-cell markers. From that paper: With UMIs, 5'RACE template switching was used to make TCR beta cDNA.

Sample: CD4+ T cells sorted from PBMCs, taken roughly 12 days after vaccination. The source is a man aged 50 or older who received an inactivated influenza vaccine.

This clonotype was observed at least ten times. This chain links TRBV5-1 with TRBJ1-4; D gene unclear. The V end lost 0 bases, the J end lost 4 bases, and 13 bases lay between the germline ends. Germline V gene lookup returns CDR1 SGHRS and CDR2 YFSETQ. The CDR3 is 16 amino acids. CDR3 amino acids: CASSLAGPENNEKLFF. The CDR3 DNA reads as TGCGCCAGCAGCTTGGCCGGGCCCGAGAATAATGAAAAACTGTTTTTT.

This clonotype was observed a few times. This chain uses TRBV20-1 with TRBJ2-3; D gene unclear. Germline V gene data show CDR1 as DFQATT and CDR2 as SNEGSKA (reference sequence). The CDR3 is 15 residues long. V was clipped by 3 bases and J by 7 bases, with 20 bases between them. CDR3 bases: TGCAGTGCTAGGTCCGCCCACTTGCCCACCCATACGCAGTATTTT. Translating it yields CSARSAHLPTHTQYF.

The J gene is TRBJ2-1, the V gene TRBV5-1; D may match TRBD1 or TRBD2 (5 bases each). CDR3 length: 16 amino acids. Trimming pared 0 bases from V and 0 bases from J, leaving 10 bases between. Germline CDR1 reads SGHRS; CDR2 reads YFSETQ. CDR3: CASSLVVGASYNEQFF. The CDR3, as DNA: TGCGCCAGCAGCTTGGTCGTCGGGGCCTCCTACAATGAGCAGTTCTTC. The whole variable domain, filled in from reference TRBV5-1 and TRBJ2-1, reads KAGVTQTPRYLIKTRGQQVTLSCSPISGHRSVSWYQQTPGQGLQFLFEYFSETQRNKGNFPGRFSGRQFSNSRSEMNVSTLELGDSALYLCASSLVVGASYNEQFFGPGTRLTVL.

The rearrangement joins TRBV6-5 to TRBJ1-2, with D unresolved. The CDR3 length is 15 residues. V was pared by 2 bases and J by 6 bases, with 16 bases between. Germline V lookup: CDR1 MNHEY, CDR2 SVGAGI. The CDR3 loop is CASSYRPDAANGYTF. CDR3 nucleotides: TGTGCCAGCAGTTACCGTCCTGACGCGGCCAATGGCTACACCTTC.

There are a few counts of this clonotype. The chain links TRBV5-1 to TRBJ2-5; 7 bases are shared with TRBD2. The germline V gene encodes CDR1 SGHRS and CDR2 YFSETQ. CDR3 size: 14 residues. J was trimmed by 5 bases and V by 5 bases; bases with no gene match: 9. CDR3: CASRPGLGRETQYF. The CDR3 DNA reads TGCGCCAGCAGACCCGGACTCGGGAGGGAGACCCAGTACTTC.

The chain is built from TRBV6-1 and TRBJ1-5; D perhaps matches TRBD1 (6 bases). CDR1 is MNHNS and CDR2 is SASEGT in the germline V gene. V was shortened by 7 bases and J by 0 bases, with 13 bases between the two germline ends. The CDR3 loop spans 15 amino acids. This CDR3 is CASNLGTFSNQPQHF. In DNA form, the CDR3 reads TGTGCCAGCAACCTCGGGACATTTAGCAATCAGCCCCAGCATTTT.

This clonotype was counted ten times or more. CDR3 protein: CASSPEGGNTIYF. The CDR3 coding sequence is TGTGCCAGCTCACCAGAAGGGGGAAACACCATATATTTT. V is TRBV18 and J is TRBJ1-3; D gene uncertain. V was pared by 2 bases and J by 4 bases, with 6 bases between. Germline CDR1 is KGHSH and CDR2 is LQKENI. CDR3 length: 13 amino acids. Filled out from reference TRBV18 and TRBJ1-3, the complete variable domain reads NAGVMQNPRHLVRRRGQEARLRCSPMKGHSHVYWYRQLPEEGLKFMVYLQKENIIDESGMPKERFSAEFPKEGPSILRIQQVVRGDSAAYFCASSPEGGNTIYFGEGSWLTVV.

V usage is TRBV29-1 and J usage is TRBJ2-7; the D gene is possibly TRBD2 (6 bases). Germline CDR1 and CDR2: SQVTM and ANQGSEA. Between the trimmed V and J ends, which lost 3 bases and 3 bases, there was a span of 15 bases. The CDR3 contains 14 residues. CDR3 loop: CSVEVQQDYYEQYF. CDR3 nucleotides: TGCAGCGTTGAGGTTCAGCAGGACTACTACGAGCAGTACTTC.

This clonotype has just a few counts. This chain uses TRBV7-9 with TRBJ2-3; D ambiguous. The CDR3 has 12 residues. The germline V gene has CDR1 SEHNR and CDR2 FQNEAQ (reference sequence). Trimming left V 2 bases short and J 4 bases short, with 4 bases between. This chain's CDR3 is CASSLRPDTQYF. In nucleotides, the CDR3 is TGTGCCAGCAGCTTACGGCCAGATACGCAGTATTTT.

V and J are TRBV18 and TRBJ2-3, with D uncertain. CDR3 length equals 13 residues. Germline V gene data show CDR1 as KGHSH and CDR2 as LQKENI. The V gene lost 5 bases and the J gene lost 10 bases, with 16 bases spanning the gap. The DNA for the CDR3 is TGTGCCAGCTCAGCCCTGGTGGCGGTGGCGCAGTATTTT. Translated: CASSALVAVAQYF.